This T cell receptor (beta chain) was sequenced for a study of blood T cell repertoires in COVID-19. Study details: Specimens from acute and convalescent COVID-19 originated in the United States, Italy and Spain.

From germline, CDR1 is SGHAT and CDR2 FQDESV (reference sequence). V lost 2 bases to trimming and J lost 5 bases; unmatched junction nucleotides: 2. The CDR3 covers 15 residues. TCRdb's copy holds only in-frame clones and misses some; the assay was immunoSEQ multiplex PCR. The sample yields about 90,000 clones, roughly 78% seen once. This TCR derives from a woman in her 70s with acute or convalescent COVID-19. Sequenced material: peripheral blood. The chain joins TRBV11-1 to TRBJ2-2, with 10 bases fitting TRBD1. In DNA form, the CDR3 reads TGTGCCAGCAGCTTACGGACAGGGGGTACCGGGGAGCTGTTTTTT. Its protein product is CASSLRTGGTGELFF. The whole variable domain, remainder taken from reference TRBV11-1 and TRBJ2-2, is EAEVAQSPRYKITEKSQAVAFWCDPISGHATLYWYRQILGQGPELLVQFQDESVVDDSQLPKDRFSAERLKGVDSTLKIQPAELGDSAMYLCASSLRTGGTGELFFGEGSRLTVL.